A selection of T cell receptor beta chains follows, all from one sample in a study of shared clonotypes between healthy human individuals. The protocol was immunoSEQ multiplex PCR, while the TCRdb copy is restricted to in-frame clones and leaves out a portion. The repertoire consists of some 2 million clones, with roughly 94% occurring once and the leading ten covering 0.1% to 0.15%. Sequencing was performed on naive CD4+ T cells sorted from blood. All receptors derive from a man in his late teens or twenties in good health. Each CDR3 is given with its conserved first and last residue. The D gene is left open where the match is weak. Clone size is shown for a subset of rows, as once, few, many or a class of expanded clone.

abundance,v_gene,d_gene,j_gene,CDR3aa,CDR3nt
.,TRBV2,.,TRBJ2-7,CASSTSYEQYF,TGTGCCAGCAGTACCTCCTACGAGCAGTACTTC
.,TRBV5-1,TRBD2,TRBJ2-5,CASNARRGLATEETQYF,TGCGCCAGCAACGCCAGGAGGGGACTAGCCACTGAAGAGACCCAGTACTTC
.,TRBV6-5,.,TRBJ1-2,CASTRQGGYGYTF,TGTGCCAGCACCAGGCAGGGCGGTTATGGCTACACCTTC
.,TRBV10-1,TRBD2,TRBJ2-1,CASSFGLANNEQFF,TGCGCCAGCAGTTTCGGACTAGCGAACAATGAGCAGTTCTTC
.,TRBV11-2,.,TRBJ2-5,CASSLGPTGGQETQYF,TGTGCCAGCAGCTTAGGCCCGACGGGTGGTCAAGAGACCCAGTACTTC
.,TRBV19,.,TRBJ1-1,CASSISRDNTEAFF,TGTGCCAGTAGTATCAGCAGGGACAACACTGAAGCTTTCTTT
.,TRBV6-5,.,TRBJ1-6,CASSYPGNSPLHF,TGTGCCAGCAGTTACCCAGGGAATTCACCCCTCCACTTT
.,TRBV19,TRBD1,TRBJ2-7,CASSGPGGPYEQYF,TGTGCCAGTAGTGGTCCAGGGGGCCCCTACGAGCAGTACTTC
.,TRBV27,.,TRBJ1-4,CASSAPNEKLFF,TGTGCCAGCAGCGCACCGAATGAAAAACTGTTTTTT
.,TRBV19,TRBD1,TRBJ1-1,CASKTSDRVTEAFF,TGTGCCAGCAAGACCTCGGACAGGGTGACTGAAGCTTTCTTT
few,TRBV6-6,.,TRBJ1-4,CASSYSNEKLFF,TGTGCCAGCAGTTACTCGAATGAAAAACTGTTTTTT
few,TRBV19,.,TRBJ2-1,CASSEPKRQSSYNEQFF,TGTGCCAGTAGTGAGCCTAAGAGGCAAAGCTCCTACAATGAGCAGTTCTTC